The following is a T cell receptor beta chain sequence with its context. This specimen comes from a study of patients and donors after allogeneic stem cell transplantation. Germline V gene data show CDR1 as MNHEY and CDR2 as SVGAGI. V was trimmed by 0 bases and J by 2 bases, leaving 11 bases between them. The CDR3 loop spans 16 amino acids. MiXCR, run by TCRdb on the RT-PCR reads, gives a single entry per CDR3 protein. The sample holds approximately 410,000 distinct CDR3 sequences, approximately 16% seen once. Sequences were obtained from blood, either unsorted or a sorted T cell fraction (not recorded which). This rearrangement joins TRBV6-5 to TRBJ1-3; D ambiguous. This sequence was found in a human donor who was either an allogeneic HSCT recipient or a stem cell or donor lymphocyte infusion donor (not recorded which). It is not recorded whose cells these are; they may come from a transplant donor. CDR3 DNA: TGTGCCAGCAGTTACTCGAATTCGGGAGCTGGAAACACCATATATTTT. This encodes CASSYSNSGAGNTIYF.